This T cell receptor beta chain is from a study of CD8 T cells in cerebrospinal fluid in Alzheimer's disease. This clonotype is deemed medium-sized by its frequency. The antigen is undetermined. TCRdb reanalyzed the 10x single-cell sequencing reads, giving one entry per CDR3 protein sequence and no DNA. The table for this sample gives approximately 1,200 distinct CDR3 sequences. The V gene's germline CDR1 is MNHEY and CDR2 SVGAGI. CDR3 length: 15 amino acids. The study, taken as a whole, reports: Expanded clones of at least 3% were commoner in Alzheimer's patients than healthy subjects. Compared with controls, mild cognitive impairment or Alzheimer's disease patients showed higher maximum CSF clone percentages.

Material: cerebrospinal fluid. The TCR comes from a human donor in good health. The chain uses TRBV6-5 and TRBJ2-7; TCRdb reports TRBD2, a call that lacks DNA to check it against. The CDR3 loop is CASSSGTSGRFEQYF.